This T cell receptor (beta chain) was obtained from a study of blood T cell repertoires in COVID-19. Study in general: Italy, Spain and the United States were the sources of the convalescent and acute COVID-19 samples. Sources were T cells, B-cell-depleted T cells, or PBMCs; the material itself was cDNA or gDNA.

The repertoire was sequenced with immunoSEQ multiplex PCR; TCRdb's copy has only in-frame clones and lacks some. In the table there are fewer than 150,000 clones, under 85% of which are singletons. Trimming pared 10 bases from V and 2 bases from J, leaving 24 bases between. The germline gives CDR1 MDHEN, CDR2 SYDVKM. This CDR3 contains 17 residues. Sequenced material: peripheral blood. This sequence joins TRBV28 and TRBJ2-1; D might be TRBD1 (6 bases). The receptor was isolated from a woman older than 75 in a cohort sampled during active or convalescent COVID-19. CDR3 in DNA: TGTGCCATCAATCGACTCATACAGGGCCCTACCTACAATGAGCAGTTCTTC. The encoded protein is CAINRLIQGPTYNEQFF. Looking up the rest from reference TRBV28 and TRBJ2-1 gives the full variable domain: DVKVTQSSRYLVKRTGEKVFLECVQDMDHENMFWYRQDPGLGLRLIYFSYDVKMKEKGDIPEGYSVSREKKERFSLILESASTNQTSMYLCAINRLIQGPTYNEQFFGPGTRLTVL.